The present T cell receptor (beta chain) was sequenced within a study of regulatory T cells in long-lasting Graves disease. Study summary: Graves' cases, newly diagnosed, had used antithyroid drugs under 3 months.

Indicated time point: newly diagnosed GD, antithyroid drugs for less than 3 months. PBMCs provided the RNA from which the TCR library was made. American Thyroid Association guidelines were used to diagnose Graves' disease. Arm-PCR with iRepertoire HTBI primers amplified the CDR3 regions for these TCR beta libraries. TCRdb re-called the multiplex PCR reads with MiXCR, one entry per CDR3 protein. The sample has 300,000 to 450,000 distinct CDR3 sequences; about 16% are singletons. The length of the CDR3 is 13 residues. With 4 bases removed from V and 7 bases from J, the gap between germline ends came to 14 bases. Per the germline V gene, CDR1 is SGHRS and CDR2 is YFSETQ. Only a few counts were recorded for this clonotype.

This chain connects TRBV5-1 to TRBJ1-2; D call uncertain. This receptor was identified in a female donor with Graves disease. This specimen was peripheral blood mononuclear cells (PBMCs), taken at new diagnosis, from a patient treated with antithyroid drugs. DNA for the CDR3: TGCGCCAGCAGCACCGGGCCTAGCGGTGGCTACACCTTC. Amino acids: CASSTGPSGGYTF.